This passage covers 10 T cell receptor beta chains from one sample sequenced in a study of T cells after yellow fever vaccination. TCRdb redid the calling of the 5' RACE reads with MiXCR, one entry per CDR3 protein. The sample lists about 510,000 distinct CDR3 sequences, 21% seen once, with approximately 16% in the top ten. Material: PBMCs, obtained more than 20 days after the first yellow fever vaccination. These receptors all stem from a man aged 18 to 29 who received the YFV17D yellow fever vaccine.

This clonotype was seen a few times. The chain combines TRBV10-2 with TRBJ2-1; D is possibly TRBD2 (7 bases). The germline gives CDR1 WSHSY, CDR2 SAAADI. The CDR3 is made up of 14 amino acids. V was pared by 8 bases and J by 3 bases, with 14 bases between. As DNA, the CDR3 is TGCGCCAGCGGGGGGGCTAGCGGCTACAATGAGCAGTTCTTC. It translates to CASGGASGYNEQFF.

The chain carries TRBV7-2 and TRBJ2-5, with 11 bases lining up with TRBD2. From germline, CDR1 is SGHTA and CDR2 FQGNSA. The CDR3 length is 16 residues. The V and J ends lost 8 bases and 5 bases, in that order; junction bases with no gene match: 13. The CDR3 DNA is TGTGCCAGCGGGCGGACTAGCGGGTATGGTGAGGAGACCCAGTACTTC. Its protein is CASGRTSGYGEETQYF.

This clonotype has just a few counts. The CDR3: CASSFQVRHNNEQFF. The CDR3 DNA is TGTGCCAGCAGTTTTCAGGTCCGGCATAACAATGAGCAGTTCTTC. The V and J genes are TRBV27 and TRBJ2-1; D call uncertain. The CDR3 has 15 residues. Germline V gene sequence: CDR1 MNHEY, CDR2 SMNVEV (reference sequence). The V end lost 3 bases, the J end lost 5 bases, and 14 bases lay between the germline ends.

This clonotype was recorded at least ten times. The genes are TRBV7-2 and TRBJ2-7; D is uncertain. This CDR3 is 14 amino acids long. Trimming shortened V by 1 base and J by 1 base, and 8 bases separated the two germline ends. Germline lookup yields CDR1 SGHTA and CDR2 FQGNSA. The DNA for the CDR3 is TGTGCCAGCAGCTTAGGGGGTGATTCCTACGAGCAGTACTTC. Protein: CASSLGGDSYEQYF.

The V gene is TRBV6-5, the J gene TRBJ2-3; TRBD2 agrees at 9 bases. The CDR3 consists of 16 residues. The trim removed 2 bases at V and 2 bases at J, leaving 5 bases unmatched. CDR1 and CDR2 from the germline V gene are MNHEY and SVGAGI. This CDR3 reads CASSYGAGGFTDTQYF. In DNA, the CDR3 is TGTGCCAGCAGTTACGGAGCGGGGGGATTCACAGATACGCAGTATTTT.

A few counts support this clonotype. The chain joins TRBV11-3 to TRBJ2-1; TRBD2 matches at 8 bases. The CDR3 totals 17 residues. V was pared by 5 bases and J by 0 bases, with 9 bases of the junction left unmatched. CDR1 and CDR2 from the germline V gene are SGHNT and YENEEA. DNA for the CDR3: TGTGCCAGCAGCCCCTGGTTCGGGGGGGGCTCCTACAATGAGCAGTTCTTC. Translated, it gives CASSPWFGGGSYNEQFF.

This clonotype was seen once. The genes are TRBV11-2 and TRBJ2-5; TRBD2 is a possible D gene (6 bases). V was clipped by 1 base and J by 5 bases, with 14 bases between them. The CDR3 covers 15 residues. In germline, CDR1 is SGHAT, CDR2 FQNNGV. Here the CDR3 DNA reads TGTGCCAGCAGCTTAGGCGGCGGGGCCTATGAGACCCAGTACTTC. The encoded protein is CASSLGGGAYETQYF.

The chain joins TRBV14 to TRBJ2-7, with 9 bases matching TRBD2. With V trimmed by 1 base and J by 4 bases, 5 bases remained unmatched. The germline CDR1 and CDR2 sequences are SGHDN and FVKESK. The CDR3 has 15 amino acids. The CDR3 DNA is TGTGCCAGCAGCCAAGCTGGCCTAGCGGGATACGAGCAGTACTTC. This gives the protein CASSQAGLAGYEQYF. The whole variable domain, remainder taken from reference TRBV14 and TRBJ2-7, is EAGVTQFPSHSVIEKGQTVTLRCDPISGHDNLYWYRRVMGKEIKFLLHFVKESKQDESGMPNNRFLAERTGGTYSTLKVQPAELEDSGVYFCASSQAGLAGYEQYFGPGTRLTVT.

For this clonotype: This may be a read error: a much more frequent sequence differs by one nucleotide. The rearrangement uses TRBV7-9 and TRBJ1-6; no clear D. V lost 5 bases to trimming and J lost 7 bases, with 15 bases between them. The CDR3 loop spans 15 amino acids. The germline CDR1 and CDR2 sequences are SEHNR and FQNEAQ (reference sequence). The CDR3 reads CASSPSLGLNSPLHF. CDR3 DNA sequence: TGTGCCAGCAGCCCCAGCCTGGGCCTCAATTCACCCCTCCACTTT.

The sample holds a few counts of this clonotype. This chain uses TRBV7-6 with TRBJ2-2, with D uncertain. CDR3 length equals 15 residues. Germline CDR1 and CDR2: SGHVS and FNYEAQ. The V end was cut by 1 base, the J end by 0 bases, with 6 bases between. This CDR3 is CASSLEAPNTGELFF. CDR3 DNA sequence: TGTGCCAGCAGCTTAGAGGCACCGAACACCGGGGAGCTGTTTTTT.